Below, 23 T cell receptor beta chains from the same sample are listed, as sequenced in a study of blood T cell repertoires in COVID-19. The data were produced by immunoSEQ multiplex PCR, yet TCRdb's version contains in-frame clones alone and is incomplete. The sample holds 77,000 or so clones, around 83% seen once. The sample comprised peripheral blood. Source of these receptors: a man aged 80 or over with acute or convalescent COVID-19.

The V gene is TRBV20-1, the J gene TRBJ2-3; 11 bases agree with TRBD2. Germline CDR1 DFQATT, CDR2 SNEGSKA (reference sequence). V gave up 3 bases and J gave up 7 bases; unmatched junction bases: 9. The CDR3 consists of 15 residues. The CDR3 nucleotides read TGCAGTGCTAGTTTCCCCGGGACTAGCGGAAATACGCAGTATTTT. The encoded protein is CSASFPGTSGNTQYF.

The chain carries TRBV6-1 and TRBJ2-7; TRBD2 might be the D (7 bases). Germline CDR1 and CDR2: MNHNS and SASEGT. Trimming cost V 3 bases and J 0 bases, with 24 bases left between them. This CDR3 is built from 19 residues. CDR3 protein: CASSDVKRGGTLLSYEQYF. CDR3 DNA sequence: TGTGCCAGCAGTGACGTTAAGAGGGGGGGTACTCTCCTCTCCTACGAGCAGTACTTC.

The genes are TRBV11-1 and TRBJ1-6; 7 bases agree with TRBD1. Germline lookup yields CDR1 SGHAT and CDR2 FQDESV (reference sequence). Trimming took 5 bases from V and 6 from J; bases not matched to a gene: 4. This CDR3 comprises 14 residues. As DNA, the CDR3 is TGTGCCAGCAGCCGACAGGGAGGTAATTCACCCCTCCACTTT. This translates into CASSRQGGNSPLHF.

V gene TRBV14 combines with J gene TRBJ1-3; tentatively, D is TRBD1 (5 bases). Germline-derived CDR1 and CDR2 are SGHDN and FVKESK. This CDR3 spans 14 amino acids. V lost 3 bases, J lost 7 bases, and 13 bases lay in between. DNA for the CDR3: TGTGCCAGCAGCCACGGGGGAGACTGGAACACCATATATTTT. Translating gives CASSHGGDWNTIYF.

The rearrangement uses TRBV28 and TRBJ1-1; a weak D match, TRBD1 (6 bases). V lost 1 base and J 2 bases, leaving 11 bases between the germline ends. The V gene's germline CDR1 is MDHEN and CDR2 SYDVKM. The CDR3 has 15 amino acids. DNA of the CDR3: TGTGCCAGCAGTTTATTTGGCAGGGGAAACACTGAAGCTTTCTTT. Translating it yields CASSLFGRGNTEAFF. Full variable domain (missing parts from reference TRBV28 and TRBJ1-1): DVKVTQSSRYLVKRTGEKVFLECVQDMDHENMFWYRQDPGLGLRLIYFSYDVKMKEKGDIPEGYSVSREKKERFSLILESASTNQTSMYLCASSLFGRGNTEAFFGQGTRLTVV.

This chain uses TRBV5-5 with TRBJ2-1; 8 bases are shared with TRBD1. CDR1 SGHKS and CDR2 YYEKEE come from the germline V gene (reference sequence). There are 13 residues in the CDR3. With V trimmed by 2 bases and J by 9 bases, 4 bases remained unmatched. This CDR3 is CASSFWTGLEQFF. The CDR3 nucleotides read TGTGCCAGCAGCTTCTGGACAGGGCTTGAGCAGTTCTTC.

The chain employs TRBV4-2 and TRBJ2-2; 9 positions agree with TRBD1. The CDR3 has 17 residues. Germline V gives CDR1 LGHNA, CDR2 YNFKEQ. V lost 4 bases, J lost 0 bases, and 6 bases stayed unmatched. The CDR3 DNA reads as TGTGCCAGCAGCCGGGGGGGACAGGGAGCGAACACCGGGGAGCTGTTTTTT. It translates to CASSRGGQGANTGELFF.

This clone has a single count. The gene calls are TRBV27 and TRBJ2-7; TRBD2 matches 11 bases. Germline V gene lookup returns CDR1 MNHEY and CDR2 SMNVEV (reference sequence). The junction had 5 bases not matched to a gene; V was cut back by 7 bases and J by 3 bases. This CDR3 has 14 amino acids. The CDR3 DNA reads TGTGCCAGCAAGGAGCTAGCGGGAGGCTACGAGCAGTACTTC. Translated, it gives CASKELAGGYEQYF.

The rearrangement uses TRBV6-2 or TRBV6-3 and TRBJ2-5; TRBD1 matches at 8 bases. The junction had 5 bases not matched to a gene; V was cut back by 5 bases and J by 3 bases. Looked up from germline, CDR1 is MNHEY and CDR2 is SVGEGT. This CDR3 has 14 residues. Here the CDR3 reads CASSPTGGEETQYF. The CDR3 DNA reads TGTGCCAGCAGTCCCACAGGGGGTGAAGAGACCCAGTACTTC.

The rearrangement joins TRBV9 to TRBJ2-5, with TRBD2 identical over 10 bases. The V and J ends lost 0 bases and 5 bases, in that order; junction bases with no gene match: 4. This CDR3 is 15 amino acids long. CDR1 is SGDLS, CDR2 YYNGEE, per germline. The CDR3 DNA sequence: TGTGCCAGCAGCGTAGTTGGAGCGGGGGGGGAGACCCAGTACTTC. Amino acid sequence: CASSVVGAGGETQYF.

This rearrangement joins TRBV7-2 to TRBJ1-3; weak D call: TRBD1 (6 bases). There are 15 residues in the CDR3. Germline V CDR1 and CDR2: SGHTA, FQGNSA. Trimming pared 6 bases from V and 1 base from J, leaving 13 bases between. The CDR3 bases are TGTGCCAGCAGTCCACAGGGTCGGTCTGGAAACACCATATATTTT. This sequence encodes CASSPQGRSGNTIYF. Complete variable domain (other parts from reference TRBV7-2 and TRBJ1-3): GAGVSQSPSNKVTEKGKDVELRCDPISGHTALYWYRQSLGQGLEFLIYFQGNSAPDKSGLPSDRFSAERTGGSVSTLTIQRTQQEDSAVYLCASSPQGRSGNTIYFGEGSWLTVV.

The chain employs TRBV9 and TRBJ2-2; 7 bases align to TRBD1. Germline trimming cut 3 bases from V and 4 bases from J; bases unmatched to any gene: 12. Germline loops: CDR1 SGDLS, CDR2 YYNGEE. CDR3 length equals 17 residues. The chain's CDR3 is CASSDGDTGVATGELFF. In DNA, the CDR3 is TGTGCCAGCAGCGATGGGGACACAGGGGTGGCCACCGGGGAGCTGTTTTTT.

The CDR3 spells CASHGQGKNTEAFF. The CDR3 region has the DNA TGTGCCAGCCATGGACAGGGAAAAAACACTGAAGCTTTCTTT. The chain recombines TRBV7-2 with TRBJ1-1; 8 bases agree with TRBD1. Germline V lookup: CDR1 SGHTA, CDR2 FQGNSA. The CDR3 has 14 residues. V dropped 8 bases and J dropped 2; count of bases not matched to a gene: 7.

The chain links TRBV28 to TRBJ2-3, with D perhaps matching TRBD2 (6 bases). The V and J ends lost 7 bases and 0 bases respectively, with 11 bases between them. CDR1 is MDHEN and CDR2 is SYDVKM in the germline V gene. This CDR3 spans 14 amino acids. Here the CDR3 reads CASKPGDSTDTQYF. As DNA, the CDR3 is TGTGCCAGCAAGCCGGGGGACAGCACAGATACGCAGTATTTT.

V and J are TRBV6-2 or TRBV6-3 and TRBJ1-5, with 8 bases that match TRBD1. J gave up 4 bases and V 4 bases, and 9 bases lay outside the gene matches. The CDR3 is 16 residues long. Germline CDR1 and CDR2: MNHEY and SVGEGT. The CDR3 sequence is CASSSGQGRSNQPQHF. DNA for the CDR3: TGTGCCAGCAGTTCAGGACAGGGAAGAAGTAATCAGCCCCAGCATTTT.

The chain has TRBV4-1 and TRBJ2-2; D is ambiguous. This CDR3 is built from 18 residues. The V gene lost 2 bases and the J gene lost 2 bases, with 18 bases spanning the gap. The germline CDR1 and CDR2 sequences are MGHRA and YSYEKL. CDR3 protein: CASSQRRGGAGNTGELFF. Written as DNA, the CDR3 is TGCGCCAGCAGCCAAAGGCGCGGCGGCGCTGGCAACACCGGGGAGCTGTTTTTT.

The chain uses TRBV7-2 and TRBJ1-6; the match to TRBD1 covers 8 bases. Trimming took 4 bases from V and 8 from J; bases not matched to a gene: 7. The CDR3 runs to 15 residues. Germline-derived CDR1 and CDR2 are SGHTA and FQGNSA. The CDR3 loop reads CASSSQGGRDSPLHF. The CDR3 DNA follows: TGTGCCAGCAGCTCACAGGGGGGAAGGGATTCACCCCTCCACTTT.

The rearrangement links TRBV28 to TRBJ1-2; 8 bases agree with TRBD1. Losses at the gene ends were 4 bases for V and 8 bases for J; bases not matched to a gene: 6. The CDR3 spans 13 residues. CDR1 and CDR2 (germline): MDHEN, SYDVKM. Here the CDR3 reads CASSWGQARGYTF. The CDR3 DNA reads as TGTGCCAGCAGTTGGGGACAGGCGAGGGGCTACACCTTC.

The V and J genes are TRBV5-1 and TRBJ2-5; D unclear. CDR3 length: 13 amino acids. The V end lost 1 base, the J end lost 3 bases, and 7 bases lay between the germline ends. Looked up from germline, CDR1 is SGHRS and CDR2 is YFSETQ. The CDR3, as DNA: TGCGCCAGCAGCTTGTCCTATAAAGAGACCCAGTACTTC. Residues: CASSLSYKETQYF.

J is TRBJ1-4 and V is TRBV4-3; 11 bases are a match to TRBD1. Germline V gene sequence: CDR1 LGHNA, CDR2 YSLEER. The CDR3 totals 16 residues. Trimming cost V 4 bases and J 7 bases; bases outside gene matches: 8. The CDR3 nucleotides read TGCGCCAGCAGCCCCGTGGCGGGACAGGGGGGTGAAAAACTGTTTTTT. Translation: CASSPVAGQGGEKLFF.

The chain employs TRBV6-5 and TRBJ2-7, with TRBD1 as a possible D gene (5 bases). With 3 bases removed from V and 3 bases from J, the gap between germline ends came to 9 bases. This CDR3 spans 13 amino acids. Germline values: CDR1 MNHEY, CDR2 SVGAGI. CDR3 amino acids: CASSYKRGYEQYF. Written as DNA, the CDR3 is TGTGCCAGCAGTTATAAAAGGGGCTACGAGCAGTACTTC.

This chain connects TRBV18 to TRBJ2-7; possibly TRBD1 for D (6 bases). Trimming removed 2 bases at V and 0 bases at J, with 17 bases between. The CDR3 is made up of 17 amino acids. Germline assignment: CDR1 KGHSH and CDR2 LQKENI. In DNA form, the CDR3 reads TGTGCCAGCTCACCAAATGTTGGACAGCTTAGCTCCTACGAGCAGTACTTC. It translates to CASSPNVGQLSSYEQYF. Filled out from reference TRBV18 and TRBJ2-7, the complete variable domain reads NAGVMQNPRHLVRRRGQEARLRCSPMKGHSHVYWYRQLPEEGLKFMVYLQKENIIDESGMPKERFSAEFPKEGPSILRIQQVVRGDSAAYFCASSPNVGQLSSYEQYFGPGTRLTVT.

In DNA form, the CDR3 reads TGTGCCAGCAGCGGAAAGCGGGGGGGCTTAGATGAGCAGTTCTTC. Protein: CASSGKRGGLDEQFF. The chain is built from TRBV9 and TRBJ2-1, with TRBD2 matching 10 bases. The CDR3 covers 15 residues. The germline V gene has CDR1 SGDLS and CDR2 YYNGEE. The V segment lost 3 bases and the J segment 8 bases; nucleotides outside the gene matches: 8.